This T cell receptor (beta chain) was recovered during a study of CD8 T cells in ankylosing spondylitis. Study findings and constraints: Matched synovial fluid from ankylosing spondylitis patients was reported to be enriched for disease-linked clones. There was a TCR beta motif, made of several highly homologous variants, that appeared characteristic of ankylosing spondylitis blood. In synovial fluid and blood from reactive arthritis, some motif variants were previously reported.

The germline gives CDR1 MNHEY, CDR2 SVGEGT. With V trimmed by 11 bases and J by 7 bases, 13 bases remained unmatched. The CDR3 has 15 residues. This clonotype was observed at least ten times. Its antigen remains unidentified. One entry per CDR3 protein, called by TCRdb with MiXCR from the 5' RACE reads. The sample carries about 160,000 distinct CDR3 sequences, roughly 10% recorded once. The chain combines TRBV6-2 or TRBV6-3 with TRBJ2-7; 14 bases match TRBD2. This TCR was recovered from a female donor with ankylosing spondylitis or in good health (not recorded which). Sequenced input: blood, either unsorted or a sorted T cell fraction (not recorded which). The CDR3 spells CAGGTSGRGSGEQYF. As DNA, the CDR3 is TGTGCCGGCGGGACTAGCGGGAGAGGGTCTGGTGAGCAGTACTTC.